This record covers a single T cell receptor (beta chain). This receptor's antigen is unknown. Base qualities are not provided; no much larger clone lies one nucleotide away. The method behind the library was the immunoSEQ multiplex PCR assay. Each sample had some 94,000 TCR templates assayed by the deep sequencing platform. Genomic DNA extracted from sorted T cells was the material used for TCRbeta CDR3 sequencing. The source study handled its data this way. The R programming language was used for clonal analysis of TCRbeta CDR3 data. Comparing unstimulated samples against CFSE-low samples taken after the reaction was how alloreactive CD4+ and CD8+ clones were defined. By matching sequences to the repertoires of sorted unstimulated Treg and non-Treg cells, each alloreactive CD4+ clone was assigned a regulatory or non-regulatory origin. TCRdb obtained this table from immuneACCESS and retained in-frame rearrangements with V and J assigned. These tables miss some clones; where compared with another copy, unresolved V genes account for less than half of the shortfall, and the remainder is unexplained. V, J and clone size derive from that table, while D and trimming were established from the DNA sequence. This sample gives about 87,000 clones in total; approximately 86% of them show up just once. Of the sample, around 1.4% falls within the top ten clones.

This specimen comes from a study of siplizumab effects on memory and regulatory T cells (dated by TCRdb to about 2019). Study-wide context: The effect of the anti-CD2 antibody siplizumab on alloreactive T-cell subsets was examined in allogeneic mixed lymphocyte reactions constructed from human PBMCs. What the authors observed across the whole study: Because sequences below about 10^-5 frequency were poorly captured, only a minor fraction of alloreactive clones could be mapped to unstimulated subsets. A naive or memory phenotype could not be assigned to roughly 75-97% of proliferating CD4+ or CD8+ clones. Compared with memory T cells, unstimulated naive T cells appeared more diverse, and naive cells seemed to make a substantial contribution to the alloresponse. Whether proliferating Tregs from siplizumab cultures actually had suppressive function was not functionally confirmed. The cumulative frequency of alloreactive sequences that could be traced back to unstimulated CD4+ memory T cells was significantly reduced by siplizumab. In reactions with siplizumab, an average of 68.8% of mappable alloreactive CD4+ clones were Treg-derived, compared with 26.9% in control reactions.

At the junction V is shortened by 5 bases and J by 3 bases, with 11 bases in between. CDR1 and CDR2, per the germline V gene, are MNHEY and SVGAGI. From its cysteine to its phenylalanine, the CDR3 spans 13 amino acids. The kept DNA is CDR3 alone, 39 bases in frame from the first base. Sorted unstimulated T cells and proliferating T cells recovered from mixed lymphocyte reactions were subjected to TCRbeta CDR3 sequencing. Fresh whole blood from approximately ten HLA-typed healthy donors was used to isolate PBMCs. To map where alloreactive clones came from, CD4+ regulatory T cells in the unstimulated state were FACS-sorted.

The rearranged chain carries TRBV6-5 and TRBJ2-7; no confident D gene assignment can be made. This receptor was identified in a human donor in good health. Sequenced input: Tregs sorted from blood. CDR3 loop: CASSARNGYEQYF. DNA sequence: TGTGCCAGCAGTGCACGGAACGGCTACGAGCAGTACTTC.